The 32 T cell receptor beta chains in this list originate from one sample, sequenced in a study of OX40 agonist ivuxolimab in advanced cancers. Using immunoSEQ multiplex PCR, the repertoire was profiled, and TCRdb retains in-frame clones only, with some absent. Altogether around 140,000 clones are present, about 92% being singletons, with the ten largest covering about 0.93%. The specimen was CD4+ or CD8+ T cells sorted from blood, collected in a trial of the OX40 agonist ivuxolimab. The receptor source for this set is an adult with an advanced solid tumor such as melanoma, head and neck, liver or kidney cancer.

This sequence joins TRBV11-3 and TRBJ1-2; D call uncertain. The CDR3 length is 16 residues. Germline V gives CDR1 SGHNT, CDR2 YENEEA. V was cut by 1 base and J by 4 bases, with 16 bases left in between. The DNA for the CDR3 is TGTGCCAGCAGCTTAGGTTTGGGCGCTGCGGGCTATGGCTACACCTTC. Amino acids: CASSLGLGAAGYGYTF. Filled out from reference TRBV11-3 and TRBJ1-2, the complete variable domain reads EAGVVQSPRYKIIEKKQPVAFWCNPISGHNTLYWYLQNLGQGPELLIRYENEEAVDDSQLPKDRFSAERLKGVDSTLKIQPAELGDSAVYLCASSLGLGAAGYGYTFGSGTRLTVV.

This clone was seen once. The gene calls are TRBV5-4 and TRBJ2-6; 9 nucleotides match TRBD2. The CDR3 consists of 17 residues. The ends lost 5 bases at V and 0 bases at J; junction bases unmatched: 6. Looked up from germline, CDR1 is SGHNT and CDR2 is YYREEE (reference sequence). Written as DNA, the CDR3 is TGTGCCAGCAGGGGAGTAGCGGGGGTCTCTGGGGCCAACGTCCTGACTTTC. This translates into CASRGVAGVSGANVLTF.

The chain couples TRBV19 to TRBJ1-2; 10 bases agree with TRBD1. Looked up from germline, CDR1 is LNHDA and CDR2 is SQIVND (reference sequence). Trimming removed 7 bases from V and 4 bases from J; junction bases left unmatched: 12. CDR3 length: 16 residues. The DNA for the CDR3 is TGTGCCAGTAACCCCTTGCCGGACAGGGGGTCCTATGGCTACACCTTC. Its translation: CASNPLPDRGSYGYTF.

The genes are TRBV5-6 and TRBJ2-1; TRBD2 might be the D (5 bases). Germline V gene sequence: CDR1 SGHDT, CDR2 YYEEEE. The CDR3 loop spans 14 amino acids. Deletions cut 1 base from V and 4 bases from J, with 9 bases between. The CDR3 DNA follows: TGTGCCAGCAGCTTGACGTCGGGGTACAATGAGCAGTTCTTC. Protein: CASSLTSGYNEQFF. The variable domain in full, with the rest retrieved from reference TRBV5-6 and TRBJ2-1, is DAGVTQSPTHLIKTRGQQVTLRCSPKSGHDTVSWYQQALGQGPQFIFQYYEEEERQRGNFPDRFSGHQFPNYSSELNVNALLLGDSALYLCASSLTSGYNEQFFGPGTRLTVL.

The chain couples TRBV5-1 to TRBJ1-3, with D possibly being TRBD1 (5 bases). The CDR3 is made up of 18 amino acids. Germline values: CDR1 SGHRS, CDR2 YFSETQ. V was pared by 4 bases and J by 0 bases, with 20 bases between. Written as DNA, the CDR3 is TGCGCCAGCAGCCCGGGGGGACCTCAGGGAGGCTCTGGAAACACCATATATTTT. Translating gives CASSPGGPQGGSGNTIYF.

This clone was seen once. This chain links TRBV6-6 with TRBJ1-5; 8 nucleotides match TRBD1. The V gene's germline CDR1 is MNHNY and CDR2 SVGAGI (reference sequence). J was trimmed by 2 bases and V by 6 bases; bases with no gene match: 9. The CDR3 consists of 16 residues. The chain's CDR3 is CASSPVQGGGNQPQHF. CDR3 nucleotides: TGTGCCAGCAGCCCGGTACAGGGGGGCGGCAATCAGCCCCAGCATTTT.

This chain joins TRBV14 and TRBJ1-5; 10 bases agree with TRBD1. J lost 0 bases, V lost 5 bases, and 10 bases had no gene match. This CDR3 has 18 residues. CDR1 and CDR2 from the germline V gene are SGHDN and FVKESK. The CDR3 DNA reads as TGTGCCAGCAGCGAACCCGGGACAGGGGTCGGTAGCAATCAGCCCCAGCATTTT. Amino acids: CASSEPGTGVGSNQPQHF.

The chain joins TRBV7-9 to TRBJ1-1, with no clear D. Germline CDR1 reads SEHNR; CDR2 reads FQNEAQ (reference sequence). The CDR3 sequence is 13 residues long. The V and J ends lost 5 bases and 4 bases respectively, with 11 bases between them. CDR3 sequence (DNA): TGTGCCAGCAGCCCCGCGGGGTTCACTGAAGCTTTCTTT. This gives the protein CASSPAGFTEAFF.

The genes are TRBV30 and TRBJ2-5; possibly TRBD2 for D (6 bases). CDR1 and CDR2 (germline): GTSNPN, SVGIG (reference sequence). CDR3 size: 13 residues. Trimming pared 3 bases from V and 5 bases from J, leaving 13 bases between. The CDR3 nucleotides are TGTGCCTGGAGGCGGGGTCGGTGGGAGACCCAGTACTTC. It yields the protein CAWRRGRWETQYF. The variable domain in full, completed from reference TRBV30 and TRBJ2-5, reads SQTIHQWPATLVQPVGSPLSLECTVEGTSNPNLYWYRQAAGRGLQLLFYSVGIGQISSEVPQNLSASRPQDRQFILSSKKLLLSDSGFYLCAWRRGRWETQYFGPGTRLLVL.

The genes are TRBV7-8 and TRBJ1-4; D possibly corresponds to TRBD1 (5 bases). Trimming took 5 bases from V and 7 from J, leaving 17 bases between them. The CDR3 is made up of 15 amino acids. From germline, CDR1 is SGHVS and CDR2 FQNEAQ. The CDR3 region is CASSLDTNAIEKLFF. In nucleotides, the CDR3 is TGTGCCAGCAGCCTGGACACCAACGCAATTGAAAAACTGTTTTTT.

CDR3 in DNA: TGTGCCAGCAGCCACAGAGCGGGTGAGCAGTTCTTC. It encodes CASSHRAGEQFF. The rearrangement links TRBV11-1 to TRBJ2-1; perhaps TRBD2 as D (6 bases). CDR3 length: 12 amino acids. The V and J ends lost 5 bases and 9 bases respectively, with 11 bases between them. The V gene's germline CDR1 is SGHAT and CDR2 FQDESV (reference sequence).

The chain is built from TRBV6-1 and TRBJ1-1; D unclear. V was shortened by 2 bases and J by 1 base, with 5 bases between the two germline ends. The CDR3 has 13 residues. Germline assignment: CDR1 MNHNS and CDR2 SASEGT. The CDR3 is CASSELTNTEAFF. The CDR3 region has the DNA TGTGCCAGCAGTGAATTGACGAACACTGAAGCTTTCTTT.

This chain joins TRBV12-2 and TRBJ1-1; the D segment call TRBD1 is taken from the table without a DNA check. TRBV12-2 is assigned pseudogene status. The CDR3 spans 15 residues. As DNA, the CDR3 is TGTGCAAGTCGCTTAAACTGGACAGCTAGGGGTGAAGCTTTCTTT. This codes for CASRLNWTARGEAFF.

The rearrangement uses TRBV30 and TRBJ1-3; 7 nucleotides align to TRBD1. CDR3 length: 14 residues. Germline lookup yields CDR1 GTSNPN and CDR2 SVGIG (reference sequence). With 2 bases clipped from V and 4 bases from J, the junction kept 5 bases outside the gene matches. The CDR3 reads CAWSNLGQGNTIYF. CDR3 coding DNA: TGTGCCTGGAGTAATTTGGGACAGGGAAACACCATATATTTT. Combining the CDR3 with reference TRBV30 and TRBJ1-3 gives the whole variable domain SQTIHQWPATLVQPVGSPLSLECTVEGTSNPNLYWYRQAAGRGLQLLFYSVGIGQISSEVPQNLSASRPQDRQFILSSKKLLLSDSGFYLCAWSNLGQGNTIYFGEGSWLTVV.

This sequence joins TRBV18 and TRBJ1-3; tentatively, D is TRBD1 (5 bases). The V gene lost 3 bases and the J gene lost 0 bases, with 15 bases spanning the gap. In germline, CDR1 is KGHSH, CDR2 LQKENI. The CDR3 consists of 17 residues. As DNA, the CDR3 is TGTGCCAGCTCACCCAGACAGCAACTTGGCTCTGGAAACACCATATATTTT. Protein sequence: CASSPRQQLGSGNTIYF. Drawing the rest from reference TRBV18 and TRBJ1-3, the complete variable domain is NAGVMQNPRHLVRRRGQEARLRCSPMKGHSHVYWYRQLPEEGLKFMVYLQKENIIDESGMPKERFSAEFPKEGPSILRIQQVVRGDSAAYFCASSPRQQLGSGNTIYFGEGSWLTVV.

The J gene is TRBJ1-2, the V gene TRBV29-1; D call uncertain. This CDR3 spans 12 amino acids. Germline V gene sequence: CDR1 SQVTM, CDR2 ANQGSEA. Trimming left V 5 bases short and J 3 bases short, with 10 bases between. The CDR3 region has the DNA TGCAGCGTTTCCTCGGGCGACTATGGCTACACCTTC. Translated: CSVSSGDYGYTF.

The chain employs TRBV7-2 and TRBJ2-5, with D tentatively TRBD2 (6 bases). The tail of the sequence fits TRBJ2-7 better, so the J call may be wrong. The germline V gene encodes CDR1 SGHTA and CDR2 FQGNSA. This CDR3 has 16 residues. As DNA, the CDR3 is TGTGCCAGCAACGTTCGTAGGGCGGGGTTCTCCTACGAGCAGTACTTC. Translation: CASNVRRAGFSYEQYF.

The chain uses TRBV6-5 and TRBJ1-1, with D tentatively TRBD1 (5 bases). The germline CDR1 and CDR2 sequences are MNHEY and SVGAGI. V lost 4 bases to trimming and J lost 4 bases, with 13 bases between them. The CDR3 is 14 amino acids. CDR3 residues: CASSLGGSSTEAFF. The CDR3 DNA reads as TGTGCCAGCAGTTTGGGGGGTTCGAGCACTGAAGCTTTCTTT.

The chain uses TRBV4-2 and TRBJ2-3; a weak D match, TRBD1 (6 bases). V lost 1 base, J lost 2 bases, and 13 bases lay in between. The length of the CDR3 is 16 residues. Germline CDR1 reads LGHNA; CDR2 reads YNFKEQ. The CDR3 nucleotides are TGTGCCAGCAGCCAAGTTGCCGGACAGATCACAGATACGCAGTATTTT. Protein product: CASSQVAGQITDTQYF.

This chain links TRBV25-1 with TRBJ1-2; 10 positions match TRBD1. The CDR3 totals 16 residues. Germline CDR1 and CDR2: MGHDK and SYGVNS. The trim removed 2 bases at V and 8 bases at J, leaving 11 bases unmatched. The CDR3 here is CASSEREWTGGGGYTF. The CDR3 DNA reads as TGTGCCAGCAGTGAAAGGGAATGGACAGGGGGAGGCGGCTACACCTTC.

The chain joins TRBV6-6 to TRBJ1-2; TRBD1 matches 8 bases. V lost 7 bases to trimming and J lost 4 bases; unmatched junction nucleotides: 8. CDR3 length: 14 amino acids. Germline V lookup: CDR1 MNHNY, CDR2 SVGAGI (reference sequence). Here the CDR3 DNA reads TGTGCCAGCAAGGACAGGGAAAGGATCTATGGCTACACCTTC. Its translation: CASKDRERIYGYTF.

The chain carries TRBV7-2 and TRBJ1-1; 10 nucleotides match TRBD1. This CDR3 comprises 15 residues. The germline V gene has CDR1 SGHTA and CDR2 FQGNSA. V lost 3 bases, J lost 5 bases, and 6 bases stayed unmatched. CDR3 region: CASSFRQGAGTEAFF. CDR3 DNA sequence: TGTGCCAGCAGCTTCCGACAGGGGGCTGGGACTGAAGCTTTCTTT.

The CDR3 loop is CASSSDYSPLHF. CDR3 in DNA: TGTGCCAGCAGTTCTGACTATTCACCCCTCCACTTT. The chain carries TRBV28 and TRBJ1-6; D gene ambiguous. Germline CDR1 and CDR2: MDHEN and SYDVKM. The CDR3 is 12 amino acids. V lost 4 bases to trimming and J lost 8 bases, with 6 bases between them. Looking up the rest from reference TRBV28 and TRBJ1-6 gives the full variable domain: DVKVTQSSRYLVKRTGEKVFLECVQDMDHENMFWYRQDPGLGLRLIYFSYDVKMKEKGDIPEGYSVSREKKERFSLILESASTNQTSMYLCASSSDYSPLHFGNGTRLTVT.

The CDR3 sequence: CASSPGLAITDTQYF. Written as DNA, the CDR3 is TGTGCCAGCAGCCCTGGACTAGCGATCACAGATACGCAGTATTTT. The chain joins TRBV7-2 to TRBJ2-3; 9 positions match TRBD2. This CDR3 has 15 amino acids. J was trimmed by 2 bases and V by 5 bases; bases with no gene match: 5. CDR1 is SGHTA and CDR2 is FQGNSA in the germline V gene.

This chain uses TRBV28 with TRBJ2-2; D ambiguous. Germline V gives CDR1 MDHEN, CDR2 SYDVKM. V shed 7 bases and J shed 5 bases, with 17 bases lying between them. This CDR3 has 15 residues. The CDR3: CASKGSWAKTGELFF. The CDR3 DNA is TGTGCCAGCAAGGGTTCGTGGGCTAAAACCGGGGAGCTGTTTTTT.

This clone was counted only a few times. J is TRBJ1-6 and V is TRBV4-3; D not certain. The V end lost 0 bases, the J end lost 9 bases, and 15 bases lay between the germline ends. This CDR3 contains 16 residues. Germline V gene lookup returns CDR1 LGHNA and CDR2 YSLEER. CDR3 DNA sequence: TGCGCCAGCAGCCAAGATACTAAGGGAATGGGTTCACCCCTCCACTTT. It translates to CASSQDTKGMGSPLHF.

The rearrangement joins TRBV4-3 to TRBJ1-2, with D unclear. Between the trimmed V and J ends, which lost 0 bases and 0 bases, there was a span of 5 bases. CDR1 and CDR2 (germline): LGHNA, YSLEER. The CDR3 spans 14 residues. The CDR3 DNA reads as TGCGCCAGCAGCCAAGATCCCTCTAACTATGGCTACACCTTC. Residues: CASSQDPSNYGYTF.

The chain joins TRBV5-1 to TRBJ1-5, with D possibly matching TRBD1 (6 bases). The V and J ends lost 2 bases and 7 bases respectively, with 13 bases between them. Germline values: CDR1 SGHRS, CDR2 YFSETQ. The CDR3 consists of 14 residues. The CDR3 nucleotides are TGCGCCAGCAGCTTAGGGGGATTGGGACAGCCCCAGCATTTT. This translates into CASSLGGLGQPQHF.

This clone has just a few counts. The chain joins TRBV6-1 to TRBJ2-1; the match to TRBD2 covers 8 bases. Trimming removed 9 bases from V and 7 bases from J; junction bases left unmatched: 11. CDR3 length equals 14 residues. Germline V gives CDR1 MNHNS, CDR2 SASEGT. The CDR3 nucleotides read TGTGCCAGTGGCTTGCGGGAGGTCTTTAATGAGCAGTTCTTC. Amino acid sequence: CASGLREVFNEQFF.

V gene TRBV6-4 combines with J gene TRBJ2-7, with D tentatively TRBD1 (5 bases). This CDR3 is 13 amino acids long. Trimming took 6 bases from V and 4 from J, leaving 13 bases between them. From germline, CDR1 is MRHNA and CDR2 SNTAGT. The DNA of the CDR3 is TGTGCCAGCAGGAATACGGACAAGTACGAGCAGTACTTC. Amino acids: CASRNTDKYEQYF.

The CDR3 DNA sequence: TGTGCCAGCAGCCAAGAAGGCAGCCGCAATGAGCAGTTCTTC. Its protein product is CASSQEGSRNEQFF. The chain uses TRBV14 and TRBJ2-1, with D unclear. CDR1 and CDR2 (germline): SGHDN, FVKESK. This CDR3 has 14 amino acids. The germline V and J ends were trimmed by 0 bases and 6 bases, with 9 bases remaining between them. Looking up the rest from reference TRBV14 and TRBJ2-1 gives the full variable domain: EAGVTQFPSHSVIEKGQTVTLRCDPISGHDNLYWYRRVMGKEIKFLLHFVKESKQDESGMPNNRFLAERTGGTYSTLKVQPAELEDSGVYFCASSQEGSRNEQFFGPGTRLTVL.

The CDR3 nucleotides are TGTGCCAGCTTACCGGGACAGGGGAGTGAGCAGTTCTTC. Translation gives CASLPGQGSEQFF. The chain couples TRBV30 to TRBJ2-1; 10 bases match TRBD1. Germline CDR1 is GTSNPN and CDR2 is SVGIG (reference sequence). The CDR3 spans 13 residues. With V trimmed by 8 bases and J by 9 bases, 10 bases remained unmatched.